The T cell receptor (beta chain) described here comes from a study of tumor-infiltrating lymphocytes in primary liver carcinoma. Across the whole study: Patients' primary liver carcinoma was surgically resected. All lesions had stage T1-T3 N0M0 and about 4 to 11 cm widths. About 3.65 to 7.13 million productive TCRbeta reads were obtained from the samples, with similar numbers across tissue types.

It was unsorted whole blood that yielded blood RNA, and germline DNA was also extracted. Collection of about 3.6 milliliters of peripheral blood took place before surgery. With around 490 ng total RNA as template and a constant-region primer, TCR beta cDNA was made. Libraries covering TCR beta were generated through three nested multiplex PCR rounds (using a slightly modified ARM-PCR). The first two PCR rounds used TRBV1-TRBV30 primers with a Cbeta primer, about 9 cycles each. One entry per CDR3 protein, called by TCRdb with MiXCR from the multiplex PCR reads. This table has about 180,000 distinct CDR3 sequences, 50% to 75% appearing once. This clonotype was seen a few times. Trimming left V 3 bases short and J 6 bases short, with 10 bases between. There are 13 residues in the CDR3. Germline CDR1 SGHVS, CDR2 FQNEAQ.

The sequencing input was peripheral blood. The receptor was isolated from a man aged 35 to 55 with primary liver carcinoma and hepatitis B virus infection. The chain links TRBV7-8 to TRBJ2-3, with D unclear. CDR3 coding DNA: TGTGCCAGCAGCTTTACGGCGCGTGATACGCAGTATTTT. It yields the protein CASSFTARDTQYF.